A single T cell receptor beta chain is shown here with its context. Antigen: not known. The source of the sample is a study of post-analysis software for immune sequencing data. Study summary: The disease courses covered relapsing-remitting, secondary progressive and progressive-relapsing multiple sclerosis.

Included in the TCR beta cDNA libraries were unique molecular identifiers. Some 500,000 cDNA molecules were recovered from an input of about 0.9 to 10 million T cells. TCRdb ran MiXCR on the PCR reads and lists one entry per CDR3 protein. This sample carries 700,000 to 900,000 distinct CDR3 sequences, 40% to 55% of them seen once, and the ten largest clones take 4.9%. Study-level points and caveats: Controls showed lower frequencies than patients for roughly five TRBV segments, and TRBV5-6, TRBV5-1 and TRBV20-1 were among these. Normalized Chao1 diversity was significantly lower in multiple sclerosis patients than in controls. Co-batched samples clustered tightly together by F measure.

V was cut by 8 bases and J by 0 bases, with 10 bases left in between. Germline V CDR1 and CDR2: SEHNR, FQNEAQ (reference sequence). This CDR3 is built from 14 residues. The TCR originated in a girl between 10 and 17 years old with multiple sclerosis. The material sequenced was blood. The chain is built from TRBV7-9 and TRBJ1-4, with D tentatively TRBD1 (5 bases). CDR3 residues: CASSSGTTNEKLFF. The CDR3 bases are TGTGCCAGCTCCTCAGGGACAACTAATGAAAAACTGTTTTTT.